What follows is one T cell receptor beta chain and its context. The data were produced by immunoSEQ multiplex PCR, yet TCRdb's version contains in-frame clones alone and is incomplete. The table includes over 1.5 million clones, approximately 98% detected once. The data were obtained in a study of shared clonotypes between healthy human individuals. Trimming shortened V by 3 bases and J by 4 bases, and 5 bases separated the two germline ends. Germline values: CDR1 SGHNT, CDR2 YYREEE (reference sequence). The CDR3 length is 12 residues. The sequenced material came from naive CD4+ T cells sorted from blood. The subset is: CD45RA+ positively selected. This receptor was taken from a man between 25 and 39 years old in good health. The gene calls are TRBV5-4 and TRBJ2-1, with D perhaps TRBD2 (5 bases). CDR3 sequence: CASSSGYNEQFF. The DNA of the CDR3 is TGTGCCAGCAGCTCGGGGTACAATGAGCAGTTCTTC. Together with reference TRBV5-4 and TRBJ2-1, the CDR3 gives the full variable domain: ETGVTQSPTHLIKTRGQQVTLRCSSQSGHNTVSWYQQALGQGPQFIFQYYREEENGRGNFPPRFSGLQFPNYSSELNVNALELDDSALYLCASSSGYNEQFFGPGTRLTVL.